This T cell receptor (beta chain) came from a study of blood T cell repertoires in COVID-19. The CDR3 totals 15 residues. Germline-derived CDR1 and CDR2 are MNHEY and SVGAGI. Trimming took 5 bases from V and 0 from J; bases not matched to a gene: 4. Per the authors' pipeline: The assay estimated nucleated cells by amplifying reference gene primers. Clones were read by immunoSEQ multiplex PCR, and TCRdb kept only the in-frame ones, dropping some. V, J and clone size are those of that table, while D and trimming were read from the DNA. The repertoire consists of 250,000 or so clones, with nearly 90% occurring once and the leading ten covering 3%.

Input material: peripheral blood. This clonotype was sampled from a man aged 18 to 30 with active or convalescent COVID-19. The chain employs TRBV6-5 and TRBJ2-1, with 7 bases that match TRBD2. CDR3 sequence: CASSQGLNSYNEQFF. CDR3 DNA sequence: TGTGCCAGCAGTCAGGGACTAAACTCCTACAATGAGCAGTTCTTC.